Listed here are 13 T cell receptor beta chains from one sample, sequenced in a study of blood T cell repertoires in COVID-19. This table comes from immunoSEQ multiplex PCR, and its TCRdb copy is limited to in-frame clones, with some not included. The data show about 62,000 clones, with approximately 73% seen just once and 5% to 7% held by the top ten. Source material: peripheral blood. The source is a woman aged 50 to 60 with active or convalescent COVID-19.

This clone occurred a few times. The genes are TRBV5-1 and TRBJ2-7; 11 bases fit TRBD2. Germline CDR1 and CDR2: SGHRS and YFSETQ. There are 17 residues in the CDR3. The J segment lost 2 bases and the V segment lost 2 bases, leaving 9 bases of the junction unmatched. As DNA, the CDR3 is TGCGCCAGCAGCTTTTTACTAGCGGGAGACTTAACCTACGAGCAGTACTTC. Translating it yields CASSFLLAGDLTYEQYF. Variable domain in full (rest from reference TRBV5-1 and TRBJ2-7): KAGVTQTPRYLIKTRGQQVTLSCSPISGHRSVSWYQQTPGQGLQFLFEYFSETQRNKGNFPGRFSGRQFSNSRSEMNVSTLELGDSALYLCASSFLLAGDLTYEQYFGPGTRLTVT.

J is TRBJ1-2 and V is TRBV18, with TRBD1 matching over 11 bases. CDR3 length: 14 residues. Germline CDR1 KGHSH, CDR2 LQKENI. Trimming at V came to 2 bases and at J to 6 bases, leaving 2 bases not matched to a gene. In nucleotides, the CDR3 is TGTGCCAGCTCACCAGGACAGGGGGCGGATGGCTACACCTTC. Translating gives CASSPGQGADGYTF.

V is TRBV6-5 and J is TRBJ2-2; D is unclear. The CDR3 is 13 amino acids. CDR1 and CDR2 from the germline V gene are MNHEY and SVGAGI. Trimming pared 8 bases from V and 5 bases from J, leaving 12 bases between. DNA of the CDR3: TGTGCCAGCCTGGTTTTTAGTACCGGGGAGCTGTTTTTT. It codes for CASLVFSTGELFF.

This clone appeared once. Other DNA sequences in the same sample also yield this CDR3. J is TRBJ2-1 and V is TRBV24-1; the D gene is possibly TRBD2 (5 bases). The CDR3 is made up of 16 amino acids. V was trimmed by 4 bases and J by 0 bases, leaving 12 bases between them. CDR1 and CDR2 (germline): KGHDR, SFDVKD. CDR3 coding DNA: TGTGCCACCAGTGACCTCAGCGGAGGCTCCTACAATGAGCAGTTCTTC. Translating gives CATSDLSGGSYNEQFF.

This chain joins TRBV5-1 and TRBJ2-7, with D possibly TRBD2 on 5 matching bases. V lost 4 bases to trimming and J lost 5 bases, with 19 bases between them. The CDR3 is made up of 15 amino acids. The germline V gene encodes CDR1 SGHRS and CDR2 YFSETQ. This CDR3 reads CASSTAGEGKDEQYF. As DNA, the CDR3 is TGCGCCAGCAGCACAGCTGGCGAGGGTAAAGACGAGCAGTACTTC.

V is TRBV5-1 and J is TRBJ2-3, with TRBD2 identical over 11 bases. The V gene's germline CDR1 is SGHRS and CDR2 YFSETQ. CDR3 length: 15 amino acids. J was trimmed by 4 bases and V by 4 bases; bases with no gene match: 5. CDR3 coding DNA: TGCGCCAGCAGCGGGACTAGCGGTGGGGCAGATACGCAGTATTTT. It encodes CASSGTSGGADTQYF. The variable domain in full, completed from reference TRBV5-1 and TRBJ2-3, reads KAGVTQTPRYLIKTRGQQVTLSCSPISGHRSVSWYQQTPGQGLQFLFEYFSETQRNKGNFPGRFSGRQFSNSRSEMNVSTLELGDSALYLCASSGTSGGADTQYFGPGTRLTVL.

V is TRBV9 and J is TRBJ1-1; the D is unclear. The V and J ends lost 2 bases and 1 base respectively, with 12 bases between them. This CDR3 is 15 amino acids long. Germline V gene sequence: CDR1 SGDLS, CDR2 YYNGEE. CDR3 in DNA: TGTGCCAGCAGCGTCGTTCCCTCTACGAACACTGAAGCTTTCTTT. This sequence encodes CASSVVPSTNTEAFF.

This clone was seen more than once but under ten times. J is TRBJ2-2 and V is TRBV5-5; weak D call: TRBD1 (5 bases). The V gene's germline CDR1 is SGHKS and CDR2 YYEKEE (reference sequence). Trimming shortened V by 1 base and J by 2 bases, and 12 bases separated the two germline ends. This CDR3 is built from 16 residues. In nucleotides, the CDR3 is TGTGCCAGCAGCTTGTATCGGACATACAACACCGGGGAGCTGTTTTTT. This codes for CASSLYRTYNTGELFF.

In this sample, this clone turned up a few times. The rearrangement joins TRBV19 to TRBJ1-1; tentatively, D is TRBD1 (5 bases). V gave up 7 bases and J gave up 12 bases, with 12 bases separating them. CDR1 LNHDA and CDR2 SQIVND come from the germline V gene (reference sequence). The CDR3 runs to 10 residues. The CDR3 is CASMRTRPFF. The CDR3 nucleotides read TGTGCCAGTATGCGGACAAGGCCTTTCTTT.

CDR3 bases: TGTGCCAGCAGTTTCTCAGGGGGGTTGAACACTGAAGCTTTCTTT. It specifies CASSFSGGLNTEAFF. The chain links TRBV27 to TRBJ1-1; TRBD1 agrees at 7 bases. Germline assignment: CDR1 MNHEY and CDR2 SMNVEV (reference sequence). The CDR3 length is 15 residues. V shed 3 bases, J shed 0 bases, and the junction held 4 bases outside the gene matches.

The rearrangement uses TRBV11-2 and TRBJ1-1; D is undetermined. The length of the CDR3 is 14 residues. CDR1 is SGHAT, CDR2 FQNNGV, per germline. Trimming cost V 5 bases and J 3 bases, with 13 bases left between them. CDR3 loop: CASSRQMEDTEAFF. The CDR3 DNA is TGTGCCAGCAGCCGGCAGATGGAGGACACTGAAGCTTTCTTT. Complete variable domain (other parts from reference TRBV11-2 and TRBJ1-1): EAGVAQSPRYKIIEKRQSVAFWCNPISGHATLYWYQQILGQGPKLLIQFQNNGVVDDSQLPKDRFSAERLKGVDSTLKIQPAKLEDSAVYLCASSRQMEDTEAFFGQGTRLTVV.

This chain connects TRBV9 to TRBJ1-2; D is unclear. CDR1 and CDR2 from the germline V gene are SGDLS and YYNGEE. Between the trimmed V and J ends, which lost 0 bases and 5 bases, there was a span of 11 bases. CDR3 length: 14 residues. The CDR3, as DNA: TGTGCCAGCAGCGTAGACGAGACACCGTATGGCTACACCTTC. It specifies CASSVDETPYGYTF.

This clone was seen repeatedly, ten times or more. The rearrangement links TRBV4-3 to TRBJ2-3, with 11 bases aligning to TRBD2. Germline CDR1 is LGHNA and CDR2 is YSLEER. The CDR3 has 16 amino acids. Losses at the gene ends were 5 bases for V and 4 bases for J; bases not matched to a gene: 8. The DNA for the CDR3 is TGCGCCAGCAGCGGTCAACTAGCGGGAGCCGCAGATACGCAGTATTTT. Amino acids: CASSGQLAGAADTQYF.